The subject of this entry is one T cell receptor beta chain. The antigen it binds to is not known. Base quality data are lacking; no much larger clone is found one base away. The library came from RT-PCR. The reads were generated on an Illumina HiSeq 2500. The public sequencing data were trimmed at Q25 with fastp and processed into clonotypes with MiXCR by TCRdb, which kept only in-frame beta chains. Records with the same CDR3 protein are collapsed into one entry carrying the most frequent genes and DNA. The sample table shows about 610,000 distinct CDR3 sequences, and 12% to 15% are seen once. More than 9.5% of the sample rests with the top ten. The sample belongs to a study of response to subunit inactivated influenza vaccine (dated by TCRdb to the late 2010s). General notes on the study: The study used deep quantitative T cell receptor repertoire profiling to track responses to a trivalent subunit inactivated influenza vaccine.

CDR1 MDHEN and CDR2 SYDVKM are derived from the germline V gene. CDR3 length: 17 amino acids, cysteine to phenylalanine. The entry retains the CDR3 DNA only, 51 bases that are in frame from base 1. Unmatched junction bases come to 14, with V trimmed by 5 bases and J by 7 bases. What the work shows at the level of the full study, not this receptor alone: The authors proposed that each seasonal influenza vaccination may bring in only a limited number of new T cells.

Recombination linked TRBV28 to TRBJ2-1; TRBD2 lines up with 10 middle nucleotides. Sequenced material: PBMCs from blood, taken about 13 days after vaccination. The sequence was obtained from a man aged 50 to 60 who received an inactivated influenza vaccine. Donor details come from another sample of the same person, matched by shared clones. The DNA is as follows: TGTGCCAGCAGTAATGACCCGGGACTAGCGAGTATAAATGAGCAGTTCTTC. This is translated as CASSNDPGLASINEQFF.